This T cell receptor beta chain stems from a study of graft-versus-host responses after intestinal transplantation. Whole-study context: In this cohort, recipients had multivisceral, liver-intestinal, or isolated intestinal transplants. Every transplant recipient was induced with anti-thymocyte globulin, then maintained on tacrolimus and steroids for two to four years. Study-level findings and limits: Recipient marrow contained GvH clones, some of which appeared first in ileum or blood.

Method: immunoSEQ multiplex PCR; TCRdb's copy keeps in-frame clones and lacks some. The sample shows 100,000 or so clones, approximately 92% of them seen only once. In the case of this clone: The target antigen is unknown.

Germline values: CDR1 LGHNA, CDR2 YSLEER. V lost 0 bases to trimming and J lost 6 bases; unmatched junction nucleotides: 9. This CDR3 contains 17 residues. This specimen was unstimulated CD8+ T cells sorted from spleen or lymph node cells, taken before transplant. The sequence was obtained from a human donor who was the organ donor for an intestinal transplant. V is TRBV4-3 and J is TRBJ2-2; 8 bases align to TRBD2. CDR3 in amino acids: CASSQEPPLLAAGELFF. The CDR3 nucleotides read TGCGCCAGCAGCCAAGAACCACCCCTACTAGCGGCCGGGGAGCTGTTTTTT.